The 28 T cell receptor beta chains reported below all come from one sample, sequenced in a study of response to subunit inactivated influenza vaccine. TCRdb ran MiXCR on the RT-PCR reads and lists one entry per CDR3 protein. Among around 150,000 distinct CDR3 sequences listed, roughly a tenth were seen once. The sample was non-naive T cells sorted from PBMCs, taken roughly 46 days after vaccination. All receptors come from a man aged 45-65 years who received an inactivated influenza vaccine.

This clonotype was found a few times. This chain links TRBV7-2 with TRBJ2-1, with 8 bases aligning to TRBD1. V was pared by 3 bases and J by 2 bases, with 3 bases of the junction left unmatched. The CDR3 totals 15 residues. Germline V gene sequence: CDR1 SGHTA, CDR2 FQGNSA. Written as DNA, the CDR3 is TGTGCCAGCAGCTTGGGACAGGCTACCTACAATGAGCAGTTCTTC. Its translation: CASSLGQATYNEQFF.

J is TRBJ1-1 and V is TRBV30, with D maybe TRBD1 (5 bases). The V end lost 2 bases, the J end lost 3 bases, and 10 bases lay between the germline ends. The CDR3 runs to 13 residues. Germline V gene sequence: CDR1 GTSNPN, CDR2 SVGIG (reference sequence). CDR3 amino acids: CAWSPQGDTEAFF. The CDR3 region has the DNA TGTGCCTGGAGTCCCCAGGGTGACACTGAAGCTTTCTTT.

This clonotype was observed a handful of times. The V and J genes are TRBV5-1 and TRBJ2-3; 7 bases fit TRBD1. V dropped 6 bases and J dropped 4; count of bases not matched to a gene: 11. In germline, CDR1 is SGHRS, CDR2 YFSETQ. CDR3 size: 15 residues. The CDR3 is CASTNRGGYADTQYF. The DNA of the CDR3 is TGCGCCAGCACAAACAGGGGTGGCTATGCAGATACGCAGTATTTT.

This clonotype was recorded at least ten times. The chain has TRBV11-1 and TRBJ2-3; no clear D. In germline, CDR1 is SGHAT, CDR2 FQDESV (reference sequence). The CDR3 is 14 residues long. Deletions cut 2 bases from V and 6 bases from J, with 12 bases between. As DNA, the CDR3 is TGTGCCAGCAGCTTAAATGGAGCCTCCGATACGCAGTATTTT. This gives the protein CASSLNGASDTQYF.

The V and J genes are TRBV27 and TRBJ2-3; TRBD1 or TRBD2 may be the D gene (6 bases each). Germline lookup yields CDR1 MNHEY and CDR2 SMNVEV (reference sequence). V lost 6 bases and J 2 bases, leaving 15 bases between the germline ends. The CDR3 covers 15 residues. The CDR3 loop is CASSPEGGYTDTQYF. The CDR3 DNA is TGTGCCAGCAGCCCCGAGGGGGGATACACAGATACGCAGTATTTT.

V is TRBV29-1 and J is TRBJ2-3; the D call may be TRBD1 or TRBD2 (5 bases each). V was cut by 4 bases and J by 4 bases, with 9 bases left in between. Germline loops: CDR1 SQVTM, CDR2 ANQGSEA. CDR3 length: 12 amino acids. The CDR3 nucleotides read TGCAGCGTTGTTGGGGGTGCAGATACGCAGTATTTT. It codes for CSVVGGADTQYF.

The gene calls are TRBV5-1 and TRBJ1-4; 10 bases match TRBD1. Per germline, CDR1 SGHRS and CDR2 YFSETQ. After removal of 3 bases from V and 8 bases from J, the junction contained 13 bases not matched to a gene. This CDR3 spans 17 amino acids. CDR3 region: CASSSLLPGTGEEKLFF. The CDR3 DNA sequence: TGCGCCAGCAGCTCACTTTTACCCGGGACAGGGGAGGAAAAACTGTTTTTT.

DNA of the CDR3: TGTGCCAGCAGCCCTGGACAGTTCAATGAGCAGTTCTTC. Translating gives CASSPGQFNEQFF. The genes are TRBV5-6 and TRBJ2-1; possible D gene TRBD1, 6 bases. The CDR3 loop spans 13 amino acids. V was shortened by 4 bases and J by 6 bases, with 11 bases between the two germline ends. The germline gives CDR1 SGHDT, CDR2 YYEEEE.

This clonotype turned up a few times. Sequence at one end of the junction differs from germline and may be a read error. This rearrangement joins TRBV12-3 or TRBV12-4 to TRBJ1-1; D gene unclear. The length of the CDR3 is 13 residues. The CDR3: CASSEGLGTETFF. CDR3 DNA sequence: TGTGCCAGCAGTGAAGGACTTGGCACTGAAACTTTCTTT.

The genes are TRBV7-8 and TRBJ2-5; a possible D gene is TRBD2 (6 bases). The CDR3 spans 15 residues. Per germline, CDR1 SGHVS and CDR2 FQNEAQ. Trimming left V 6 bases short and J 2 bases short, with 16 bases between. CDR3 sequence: CASSRGRGAQETQYF. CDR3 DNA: TGTGCCAGCAGTCGGGGTCGCGGGGCTCAAGAGACCCAGTACTTC.

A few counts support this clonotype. CDR3 sequence: CSVVNPIAGGPQFF. CDR3 nucleotides: TGCAGCGTTGTTAACCCAATAGCGGGGGGGCCGCAGTTCTTC. The chain employs TRBV29-1 and TRBJ2-1; 11 bases match TRBD2. The CDR3 length is 14 residues. Germline V lookup: CDR1 SQVTM, CDR2 ANQGSEA. V lost 4 bases, J lost 12 bases, and 11 bases stayed unmatched.

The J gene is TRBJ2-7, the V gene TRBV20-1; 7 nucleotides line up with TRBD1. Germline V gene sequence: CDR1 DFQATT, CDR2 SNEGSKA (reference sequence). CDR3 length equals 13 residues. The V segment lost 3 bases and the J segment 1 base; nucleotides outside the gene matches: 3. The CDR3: CSARTGRSYEQYF. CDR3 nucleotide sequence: TGCAGTGCTAGGACAGGGAGATCCTACGAGCAGTACTTC.

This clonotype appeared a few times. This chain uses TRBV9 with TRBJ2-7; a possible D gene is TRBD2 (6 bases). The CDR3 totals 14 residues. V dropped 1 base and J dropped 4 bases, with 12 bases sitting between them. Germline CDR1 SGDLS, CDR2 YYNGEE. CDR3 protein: CASSVSGSEYEQYF. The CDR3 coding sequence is TGTGCCAGCAGCGTATCCGGGAGTGAGTACGAGCAGTACTTC.

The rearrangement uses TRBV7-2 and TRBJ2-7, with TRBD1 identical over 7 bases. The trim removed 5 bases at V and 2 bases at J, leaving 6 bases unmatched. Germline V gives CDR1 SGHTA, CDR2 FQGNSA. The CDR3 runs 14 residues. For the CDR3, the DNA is TGTGCCAGCAGCCCACAGGGGCGCCCCTACGAGCAGTACTTC. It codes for CASSPQGRPYEQYF.

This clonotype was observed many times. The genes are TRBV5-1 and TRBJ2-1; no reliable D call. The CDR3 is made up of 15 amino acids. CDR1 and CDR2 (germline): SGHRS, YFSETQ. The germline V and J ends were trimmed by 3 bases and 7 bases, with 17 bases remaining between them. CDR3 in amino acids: CASSSQRGVWNEQFF. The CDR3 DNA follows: TGCGCCAGCAGCTCCCAGCGTGGAGTATGGAATGAGCAGTTCTTC.

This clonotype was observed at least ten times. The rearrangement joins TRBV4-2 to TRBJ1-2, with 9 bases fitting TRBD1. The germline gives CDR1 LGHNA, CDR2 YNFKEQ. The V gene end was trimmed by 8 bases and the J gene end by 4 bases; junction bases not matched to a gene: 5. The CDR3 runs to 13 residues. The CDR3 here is CASGQQGAYGYTF. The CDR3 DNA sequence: TGTGCCAGCGGGCAACAGGGGGCCTATGGCTACACCTTC.

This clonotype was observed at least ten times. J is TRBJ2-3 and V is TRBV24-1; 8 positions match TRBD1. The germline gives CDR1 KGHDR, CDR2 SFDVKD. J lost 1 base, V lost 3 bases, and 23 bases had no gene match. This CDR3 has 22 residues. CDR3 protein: CATSDPAPDVKTGVLGTDTQYF. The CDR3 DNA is TGTGCCACCAGTGATCCAGCGCCCGATGTAAAGACAGGGGTCCTCGGCACAGATACGCAGTATTTT.

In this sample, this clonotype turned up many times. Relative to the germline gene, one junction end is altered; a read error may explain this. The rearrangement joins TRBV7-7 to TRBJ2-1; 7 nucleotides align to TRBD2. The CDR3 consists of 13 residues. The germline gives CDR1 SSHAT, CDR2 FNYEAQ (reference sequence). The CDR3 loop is CASSLGRENEQFF. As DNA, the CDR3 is TGTGCTAGCAGCTTAGGGCGGGAGAATGAGCAGTTCTTC.

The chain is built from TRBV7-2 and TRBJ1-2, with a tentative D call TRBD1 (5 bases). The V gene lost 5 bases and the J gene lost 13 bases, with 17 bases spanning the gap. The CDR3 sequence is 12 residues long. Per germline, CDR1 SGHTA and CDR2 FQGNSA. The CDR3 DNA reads TGTGCCAGCAGCGTCCAAGGGGCGCGGTGCACCTTC. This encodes CASSVQGARCTF.

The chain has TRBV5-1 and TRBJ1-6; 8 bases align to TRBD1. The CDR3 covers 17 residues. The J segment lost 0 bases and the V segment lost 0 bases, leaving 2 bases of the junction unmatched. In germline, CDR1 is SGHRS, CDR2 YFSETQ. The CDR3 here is CASSLGTGGSYNSPLHF. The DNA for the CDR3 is TGCGCCAGCAGCTTGGGAACAGGGGGCTCCTATAATTCACCCCTCCACTTT.

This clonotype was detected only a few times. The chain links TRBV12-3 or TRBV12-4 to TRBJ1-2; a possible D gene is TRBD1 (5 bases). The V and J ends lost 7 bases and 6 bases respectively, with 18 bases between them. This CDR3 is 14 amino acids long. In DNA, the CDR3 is TGTGCCAGCATGACTTCAGGGTATCTCCATGGCTACACCTTC. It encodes CASMTSGYLHGYTF.

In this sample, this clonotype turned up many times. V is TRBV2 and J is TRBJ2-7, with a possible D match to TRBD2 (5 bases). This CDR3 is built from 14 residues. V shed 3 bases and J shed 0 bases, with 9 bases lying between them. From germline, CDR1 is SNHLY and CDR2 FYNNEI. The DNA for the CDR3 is TGTGCCAGCAGTGACGGGATCATCTCCTACGAGCAGTACTTC. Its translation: CASSDGIISYEQYF.

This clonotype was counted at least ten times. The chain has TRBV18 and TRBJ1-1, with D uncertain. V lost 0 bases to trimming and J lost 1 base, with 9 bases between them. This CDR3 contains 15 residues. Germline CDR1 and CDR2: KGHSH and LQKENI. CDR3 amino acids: CASSPPSVSNTEAFF. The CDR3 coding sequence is TGTGCCAGCTCACCACCGTCGGTTTCGAACACTGAAGCTTTCTTT.

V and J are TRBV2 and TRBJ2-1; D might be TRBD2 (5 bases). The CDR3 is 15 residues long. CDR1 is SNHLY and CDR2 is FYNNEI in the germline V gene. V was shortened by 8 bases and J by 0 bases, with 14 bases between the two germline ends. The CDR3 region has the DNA TGTGCCAGCCGGAAGAGGGATAGCTCCTACAATGAGCAGTTCTTC. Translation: CASRKRDSSYNEQFF.

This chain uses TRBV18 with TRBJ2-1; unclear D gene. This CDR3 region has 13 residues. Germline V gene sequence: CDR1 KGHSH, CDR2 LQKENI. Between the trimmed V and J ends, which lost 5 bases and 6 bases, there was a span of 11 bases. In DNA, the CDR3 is TGTGCCAGCTCATCCACCAATACCAATGAGCAGTTCTTC. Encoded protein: CASSSTNTNEQFF.

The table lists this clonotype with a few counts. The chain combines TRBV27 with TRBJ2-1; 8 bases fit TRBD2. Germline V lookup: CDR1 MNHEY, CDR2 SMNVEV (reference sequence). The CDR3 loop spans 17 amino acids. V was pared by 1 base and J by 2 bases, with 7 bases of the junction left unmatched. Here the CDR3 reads CASSLWRGRKTYNEQFF. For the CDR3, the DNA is TGTGCCAGCAGTTTATGGCGCGGGAGGAAGACCTACAATGAGCAGTTCTTC.

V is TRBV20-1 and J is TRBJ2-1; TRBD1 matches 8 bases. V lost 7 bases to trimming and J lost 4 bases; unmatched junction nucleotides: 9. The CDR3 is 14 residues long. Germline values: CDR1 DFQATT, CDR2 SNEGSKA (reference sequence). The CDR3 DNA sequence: TGCAGTGGTGGGGACAGGAGACCATACAATGAGCAGTTCTTC. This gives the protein CSGGDRRPYNEQFF.

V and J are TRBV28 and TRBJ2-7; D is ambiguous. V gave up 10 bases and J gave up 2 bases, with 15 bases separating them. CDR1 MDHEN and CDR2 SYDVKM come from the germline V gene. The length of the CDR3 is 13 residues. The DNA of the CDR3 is TGTGCCATCTCGCCGTCCGGTACCTACGAGCAGTACTTC. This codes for CAISPSGTYEQYF.